This T cell receptor (beta chain) was captured by sequencing in a study of molecular identifiers for immune sequencing clone quantification. Germline loops: CDR1 LNHDA, CDR2 SQIVND (reference sequence). The V end lost 3 bases, the J end lost 4 bases, and 9 bases lay between the germline ends. There are 14 residues in the CDR3. The authors built bulk TCR libraries by previously described methods with listed TCR primers. MiXCR, applied by TCRdb to the PCR reads, yields one record per CDR3 protein. The sample lists over 90,000 distinct CDR3 sequences, about 35% occurring once. This clonotype was detected a few times.

Sequenced material: naive CD8+ T cells from blood, with Jurkat cell RNA spiked in. Subset in this sample: FACS-sorted CD8+CD4-CCR7+CD45RA+ naive T cells. This TCR came from a human donor in good health. Some libraries in this study had Jurkat cell RNA spiked in. The chain combines TRBV19 with TRBJ2-2; unclear D gene. CDR3 loop: CASSISWGTGELFF. In DNA form, the CDR3 reads TGTGCCAGTAGTATTTCGTGGGGCACCGGGGAGCTGTTTTTT.